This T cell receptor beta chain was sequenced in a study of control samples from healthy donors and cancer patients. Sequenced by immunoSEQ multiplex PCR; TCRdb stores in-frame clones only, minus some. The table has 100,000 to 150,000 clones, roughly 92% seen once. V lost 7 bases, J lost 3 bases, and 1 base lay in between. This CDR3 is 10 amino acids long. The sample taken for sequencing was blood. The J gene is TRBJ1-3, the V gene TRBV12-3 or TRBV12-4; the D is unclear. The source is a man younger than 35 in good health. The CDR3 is CASNGNTIYF. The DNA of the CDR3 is TGTGCCAGCAATGGAAACACCATATATTTT.